These 10 T cell receptor beta chains came from one sample sequenced in a study of blood T cells in healthy people across ages. A second PCR of 7 to 11 cycles used a sample-barcoded 5' primer and a J-beta primer mix. TCRdb called the 5' RACE reads again in MiXCR, with one record for every CDR3 protein. The sample has some 750,000 distinct CDR3 sequences, roughly 20% seen once. The material sequenced was blood. These receptors were obtained from a man between 65 and 80 years old in good health.

With respect to this clonotype: An end of the junction differs from the germline gene, which may be a read error. The chain employs TRBV6-2 or TRBV6-3 and TRBJ1-5, with 7 bases that match TRBD1. The CDR3 is made up of 14 amino acids. Germline CDR1 reads MNHEY; CDR2 reads SVGEGT. The CDR3 loop reads CSSSKDRDNQPQHF. The CDR3 DNA follows: TGTTCCAGCAGTAAAGACAGGGACAATCAGCCCCAGCATTTT.

This clonotype was seen only a few times. The V call is TRBV28, the J call TRBJ1-1, with 7 nucleotides matching TRBD1. V lost 5 bases to trimming and J lost 1 base; unmatched junction nucleotides: 10. This CDR3 region has 16 residues. Germline V gene data show CDR1 as MDHEN and CDR2 as SYDVKM. For the CDR3, the DNA is TGTGCCAGCAGTGCCCCCGGCAGGGGGTGGAACACTGAAGCTTTCTTT. This encodes CASSAPGRGWNTEAFF.

In its sample, this clonotype was seen a few times. V usage is TRBV5-6 and J usage is TRBJ2-5; no clear D. The CDR3 covers 14 residues. The germline V and J ends were trimmed by 4 bases and 4 bases, with 14 bases remaining between them. Germline-derived CDR1 and CDR2 are SGHDT and YYEEEE. The CDR3 protein is CASSLTRYGETQYF. CDR3 bases: TGTGCCAGCAGCCTTACCCGGTATGGAGAGACCCAGTACTTC.

The chain has TRBV30 and TRBJ1-2; D is ambiguous. Germline CDR1 GTSNPN, CDR2 SVGIG (reference sequence). The germline V and J ends were trimmed by 3 bases and 0 bases, with 8 bases remaining between them. This CDR3 comprises 13 residues. DNA for the CDR3: TGTGCCTGGAGAGACCGTTCTAACTATGGCTACACCTTC. Translation gives CAWRDRSNYGYTF. The full variable domain, in which reference TRBV30 and TRBJ1-2 provide the parts outside the CDR3, is SQTIHQWPATLVQPVGSPLSLECTVEGTSNPNLYWYRQAAGRGLQLLFYSVGIGQISSEVPQNLSASRPQDRQFILSSKKLLLSDSGFYLCAWRDRSNYGYTFGSGTRLTVV.

This clonotype was detected many times. The V and J genes are TRBV10-3 and TRBJ1-1; 10 bases line up with TRBD1. CDR3 length: 16 amino acids. In germline, CDR1 is ENHRY, CDR2 SYGVKD. V trimming: 6 bases; J trimming: 5 bases; junction bases outside the gene matches: 12. The DNA for the CDR3 is TGTGCCATCAGATCGGACAGGGGGGTTCAACGGACTGAAGCTTTCTTT. It is translated as CAIRSDRGVQRTEAFF.

Only a few counts were recorded for this clonotype. The chain has TRBV2 and TRBJ2-3; 7 bases align to TRBD2. V trimming: 2 bases; J trimming: 6 bases; junction bases outside the gene matches: 8. CDR1 is SNHLY and CDR2 is FYNNEI in the germline V gene. The CDR3 sequence is 15 residues long. The CDR3 DNA is TGTGCCAGCAGTGAATGGAGCGGGGCCCCGGATACGCAGTATTTT. Encoded protein: CASSEWSGAPDTQYF.

In nucleotides, the CDR3 is TGTGCCATCAGTGACGGAGTTCAAATCACAGATACGCAGTATTTT. Translation: CAISDGVQITDTQYF. The chain couples TRBV10-3 to TRBJ2-3; D not certain. The CDR3 is 15 residues long. CDR1 and CDR2 from the germline V gene are ENHRY and SYGVKD. V shed 3 bases and J shed 2 bases, with 12 bases lying between them.

Regarding this clonotype: A read error may be the cause here, since a much bigger clone is one base away. The chain has TRBV24-1 and TRBJ2-1; D gene uncertain. CDR1 is KGHDR and CDR2 is SFDVKD in the germline V gene. The CDR3 has 11 residues. The CDR3: CATSNLDEQFF. CDR3 bases: TGTGCCACCAGTAATTTAGATGAGCAGTTCTTC.

This clonotype was observed a few times. The rearrangement joins TRBV7-9 to TRBJ1-1, with 10 bases matching TRBD1. The CDR3 consists of 18 residues. The J segment lost 3 bases and the V segment lost 11 bases, leaving 21 bases of the junction unmatched. The V gene's germline CDR1 is SEHNR and CDR2 FQNEAQ (reference sequence). CDR3 DNA: TGTGCCGTAAAAACCCCCGGGACAGGGGCCCCAGGGGACACTGAAGCTTTCTTT. It yields the protein CAVKTPGTGAPGDTEAFF.

This clonotype was seen ten or more times. The J gene is TRBJ1-2, the V gene TRBV12-3 or TRBV12-4, with a weak D call TRBD1 (6 bases). V was cut by 6 bases and J by 3 bases, with 17 bases left in between. The CDR3 extends over 15 amino acids. The CDR3: CASRKQGPYHYGYTF. Here the CDR3 DNA reads TGTGCCAGCAGGAAACAGGGTCCGTATCACTATGGCTACACCTTC.